This T cell receptor beta chain was retrieved from a study of beta chain features in type 1 diabetes. On the study more broadly: Healthy donors and patients showed comparable age, gender and cell yields.

Note on this clone: Its antigen is unknown.

The length of the CDR3 is 12 residues. Germline lookup yields CDR1 SQVTM and CDR2 ANQGSEA. The V end was cut by 3 bases, the J end by 13 bases, with 16 bases between. The entirety of the isolated RNA underwent reverse transcription, so expressed TCRB transcripts were sequenced. TCRdb's table, derived via immunoSEQ multiplex PCR, lists solely in-frame clones and lacks some. This sample has about 290,000 clones, with roughly 8% found just once. Study-wide points: Compared with healthy donors, patients appeared to share more similar naive, central memory and regulatory TCRB repertoires. The study found fewer insertions and more deletions at VDJ junctions in type 1 diabetes patients.

The rearrangement joins TRBV29-1 to TRBJ2-1, with D maybe TRBD2 (5 bases). The sequence came from a woman aged 18-30 years in good health. Material: central memory CD4+ T cells from blood. The chain's CDR3 is CSVEVRAGRQFF. As DNA, the CDR3 is TGCAGCGTTGAGGTACGCGCGGGCCGACAGTTCTTC.